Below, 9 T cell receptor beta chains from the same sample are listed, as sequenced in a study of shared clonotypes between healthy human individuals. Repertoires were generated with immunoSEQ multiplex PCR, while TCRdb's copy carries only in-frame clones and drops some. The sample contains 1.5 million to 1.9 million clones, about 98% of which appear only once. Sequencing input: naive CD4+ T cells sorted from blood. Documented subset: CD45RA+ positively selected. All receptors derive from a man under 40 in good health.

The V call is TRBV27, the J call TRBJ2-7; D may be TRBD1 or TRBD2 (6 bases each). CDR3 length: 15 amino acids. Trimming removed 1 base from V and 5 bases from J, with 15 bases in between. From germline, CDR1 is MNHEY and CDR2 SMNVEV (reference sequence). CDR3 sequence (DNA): TGTGCCAGCAGTTTATGGGGGGCCTACGGTGACGAGCAGTACTTC. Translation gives CASSLWGAYGDEQYF.

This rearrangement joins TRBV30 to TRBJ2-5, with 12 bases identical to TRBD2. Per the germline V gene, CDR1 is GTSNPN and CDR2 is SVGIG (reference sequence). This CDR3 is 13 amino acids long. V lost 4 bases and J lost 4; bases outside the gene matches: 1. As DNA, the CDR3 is TGTGCCTGGACGACTAGCGGGAGAGAGACCCAGTACTTC. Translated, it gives CAWTTSGRETQYF.

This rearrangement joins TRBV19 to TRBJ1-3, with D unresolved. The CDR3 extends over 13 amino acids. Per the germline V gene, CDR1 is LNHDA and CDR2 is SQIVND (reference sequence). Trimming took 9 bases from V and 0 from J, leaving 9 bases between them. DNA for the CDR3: TGTGCCAGCGGCAGCTTCTCTGGAAACACCATATATTTT. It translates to CASGSFSGNTIYF.

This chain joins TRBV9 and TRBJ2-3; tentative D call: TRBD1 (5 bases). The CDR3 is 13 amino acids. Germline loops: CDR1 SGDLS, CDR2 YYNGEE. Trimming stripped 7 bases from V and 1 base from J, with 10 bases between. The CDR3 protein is CASSQGRTDTQYF. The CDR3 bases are TGTGCCAGCTCCCAGGGTCGCACAGATACGCAGTATTTT.

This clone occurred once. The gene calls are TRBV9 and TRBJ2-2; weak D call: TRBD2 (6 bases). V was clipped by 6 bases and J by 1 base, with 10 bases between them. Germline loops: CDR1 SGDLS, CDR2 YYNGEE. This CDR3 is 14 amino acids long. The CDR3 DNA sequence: TGTGCCAGCACGAACGGGAGGAACACCGGGGAGCTGTTTTTT. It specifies CASTNGRNTGELFF.

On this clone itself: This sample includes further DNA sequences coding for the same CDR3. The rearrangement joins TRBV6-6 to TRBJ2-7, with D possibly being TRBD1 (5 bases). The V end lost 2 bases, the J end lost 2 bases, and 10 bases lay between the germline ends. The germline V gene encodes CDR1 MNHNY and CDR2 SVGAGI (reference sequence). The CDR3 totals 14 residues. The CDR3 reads CASSYRTGTYEQYF. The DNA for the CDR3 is TGTGCCAGCAGTTACCGAACAGGAACCTACGAGCAGTACTTC.

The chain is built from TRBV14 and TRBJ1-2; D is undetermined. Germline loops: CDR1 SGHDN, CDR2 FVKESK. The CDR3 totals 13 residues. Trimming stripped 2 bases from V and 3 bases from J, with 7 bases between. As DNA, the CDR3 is TGTGCCAGCAGCCAAACCGGGCACTATGGCTACACCTTC. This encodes CASSQTGHYGYTF.

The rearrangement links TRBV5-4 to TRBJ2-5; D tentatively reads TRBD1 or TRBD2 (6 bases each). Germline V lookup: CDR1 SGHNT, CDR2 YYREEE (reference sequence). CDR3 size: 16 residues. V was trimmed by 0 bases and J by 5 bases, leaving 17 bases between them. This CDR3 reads CASSLATPGARETQYF. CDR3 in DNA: TGTGCCAGCAGCTTGGCCACCCCGGGGGCGCGTGAGACCCAGTACTTC.

The CDR3 region is CASSQDPQTSGRDYYEQYF. Here the CDR3 DNA reads TGTGCCAGCAGCCAAGATCCCCAGACTAGCGGGAGAGATTATTACGAGCAGTACTTC. This rearrangement joins TRBV4-2 to TRBJ2-7, with 12 bases matching TRBD2. The ends lost 0 bases at V and 4 bases at J; junction bases unmatched: 13. Germline lookup yields CDR1 LGHNA and CDR2 YNFKEQ. The CDR3 length is 19 residues.